This passage covers 22 T cell receptor beta chains from one sample sequenced in a study of cytomegalovirus exposure and HLA in healthy donors. Primers for the PCR totalled 60 Vbeta and 13 Jbeta. The protocol was immunoSEQ multiplex PCR, while the TCRdb copy is restricted to in-frame clones and leaves out a portion. The data contain about 150,000 clones, roughly 80% of them singletons. Source material: PBMCs. These receptors came from a middle-aged man in good health and CMV-seropositive.

The rearrangement joins TRBV4-3 to TRBJ1-2; no clear D. In germline, CDR1 is LGHNA, CDR2 YSLEER. The CDR3 extends over 18 amino acids. V lost 1 base to trimming and J lost 0 bases, with 18 bases between them. The CDR3 coding sequence is TGCGCCAGCAGCCAAGGACTCCGTCCGTCCAGAACTAACTATGGCTACACCTTC. Residues: CASSQGLRPSRTNYGYTF.

The V and J genes are TRBV5-6 and TRBJ2-7, with D hard to call. Germline CDR1 is SGHDT and CDR2 is YYEEEE. The V gene lost 6 bases and the J gene lost 5 bases, with 21 bases spanning the gap. The CDR3 runs to 15 residues. The chain's CDR3 is CASTSRMASYHEQYF. The CDR3 DNA is TGTGCCAGCACCTCTAGGATGGCTAGTTACCACGAGCAGTACTTC.

This clone was detected only a few times. The rearrangement uses TRBV19 and TRBJ2-7, with 8 bases identical to TRBD1. After removal of 3 bases from V and 3 bases from J, the junction contained 13 bases not matched to a gene. CDR1 LNHDA and CDR2 SQIVND come from the germline V gene (reference sequence). CDR3 size: 17 residues. The CDR3: CASSIRAGGLSGYEQYF. As DNA, the CDR3 is TGTGCCAGTAGTATCCGGGCAGGGGGCCTGTCCGGCTACGAGCAGTACTTC. The full variable domain, completed using reference TRBV19 and TRBJ2-7, is DGGITQSPKYLFRKEGQNVTLSCEQNLNHDAMYWYRQDPGQGLRLIYYSQIVNDFQKGDIAEGYSVSREKKESFPLTVTSAQKNPTAFYLCASSIRAGGLSGYEQYFGPGTRLTVT.

This clone has just a few counts. The chain employs TRBV27 and TRBJ1-1; a weak D match, TRBD1 (5 bases). The V and J ends lost 4 bases and 0 bases respectively, with 18 bases between them. Germline V CDR1 and CDR2: MNHEY, SMNVEV (reference sequence). CDR3 length: 17 residues. The CDR3 DNA follows: TGTGCCAGCAGTTCCCGGACCCAGGGAGGTGTGAACACTGAAGCTTTCTTT. It specifies CASSSRTQGGVNTEAFF.

J is TRBJ2-1 and V is TRBV7-9, with D perhaps matching TRBD2 (6 bases). Per the germline V gene, CDR1 is SEHNR and CDR2 is FQNEAQ (reference sequence). This CDR3 comprises 16 residues. V dropped 5 bases and J dropped 6 bases, with 20 bases sitting between them. The CDR3 region is CASSAWGGGISNEQFF. Written as DNA, the CDR3 is TGTGCCAGCAGCGCATGGGGCGGCGGGATCTCCAATGAGCAGTTCTTC.

This rearrangement joins TRBV9 to TRBJ2-5; 8 positions agree with TRBD2. CDR1 is SGDLS and CDR2 is YYNGEE in the germline V gene. The CDR3 sequence is 16 residues long. V shed 0 bases, J shed 5 bases, and the junction held 9 bases outside the gene matches. DNA for the CDR3: TGTGCCAGCAGCGTAGGGGGGAGCGGGAGTCGGGAGACCCAGTACTTC. Translating gives CASSVGGSGSRETQYF.

This rearrangement joins TRBV10-1 to TRBJ2-2; possibly TRBD2 for D (6 bases). V dropped 4 bases and J dropped 3 bases, with 9 bases sitting between them. This CDR3 has 14 residues. Germline values: CDR1 WNHNN, CDR2 SYGVQD (reference sequence). CDR3: CASSVASDTGELFF. The CDR3 coding sequence is TGCGCCAGCAGTGTGGCTAGCGACACCGGGGAGCTGTTTTTT.

V is TRBV5-1 and J is TRBJ2-3; TRBD2 matches at 9 bases. The CDR3 has 14 residues. The germline CDR1 and CDR2 sequences are SGHRS and YFSETQ. Trimming removed 5 bases from V and 6 bases from J; junction bases left unmatched: 7. CDR3 coding DNA: TGCGCCAGCAGGTTAGCGGGAGCAAGGGATACGCAGTATTTT. It translates to CASRLAGARDTQYF.

The chain joins TRBV13 to TRBJ2-2, with 13 bases fitting TRBD2. Germline V CDR1 and CDR2: PRHDT, FYEKMQ (reference sequence). With 5 bases clipped from V and 10 bases from J, the junction kept 7 bases outside the gene matches. This CDR3 has 15 amino acids. The CDR3, as DNA: TGTGCCAGCAGCCGCACTAGCGGGAGGGACGAGGAGCTGTTTTTT. Its protein is CASSRTSGRDEELFF.

The chain employs TRBV5-6 and TRBJ2-7; 8 bases map to TRBD2. Germline CDR1 SGHDT, CDR2 YYEEEE. V shed 4 bases and J 0 bases; nucleotides not matched to a gene: 12. The CDR3 consists of 17 residues. The CDR3 sequence: CASSHRVAGLSSYEQYF. DNA for the CDR3: TGTGCCAGCAGCCACCGGGTAGCGGGGCTGAGCTCCTACGAGCAGTACTTC.

The chain is built from TRBV11-2 and TRBJ2-5; TRBD2 is a possible D gene (6 bases). V dropped 6 bases and J dropped 4 bases, with 15 bases sitting between them. The CDR3 totals 14 residues. Germline lookup yields CDR1 SGHAT and CDR2 FQNNGV. Written as DNA, the CDR3 is TGTGCCAGCAGGATGGGGGGTTCGGGAGAGACCCAGTACTTC. Its translation: CASRMGGSGETQYF.

The chain recombines TRBV7-2 with TRBJ2-7; the D gene is possibly TRBD1 (6 bases). The CDR3 runs to 16 residues. V lost 2 bases to trimming and J lost 1 base, with 15 bases between them. Per the germline V gene, CDR1 is SGHTA and CDR2 is FQGNSA. Written as DNA, the CDR3 is TGTGCCAGCAGCTTACTATCGGCCAGGGGATCCTACGAGCAGTACTTC. Protein sequence: CASSLLSARGSYEQYF.

This rearrangement joins TRBV7-2 to TRBJ2-7; weak D call: TRBD2 (5 bases). Germline CDR1 is SGHTA and CDR2 is FQGNSA. V dropped 9 bases and J dropped 2 bases, with 14 bases sitting between them. The CDR3 spans 13 residues. The CDR3 DNA is TGTGCCAGTAACACGGGATTGGCCTACGAGCAGTACTTC. This sequence encodes CASNTGLAYEQYF.

J is TRBJ2-7 and V is TRBV14; D perhaps matches TRBD2 (6 bases). Trimming took off 4 bases at V and 7 bases at J, with 14 bases between the two ends. CDR1 SGHDN and CDR2 FVKESK come from the germline V gene. The length of the CDR3 is 13 residues. CDR3 sequence: CASSPPLAFEQYF. For the CDR3, the DNA is TGTGCCAGCAGCCCCCCCCTAGCGTTTGAGCAGTACTTC. The full variable domain, completed using reference TRBV14 and TRBJ2-7, is EAGVTQFPSHSVIEKGQTVTLRCDPISGHDNLYWYRRVMGKEIKFLLHFVKESKQDESGMPNNRFLAERTGGTYSTLKVQPAELEDSGVYFCASSPPLAFEQYFGPGTRLTVT.

As concerns this clone: A junction end diverges from the germline sequence, so it may reflect a read error. The chain recombines TRBV5-6 with TRBJ1-5, with D hard to call. Germline CDR1 and CDR2: SGHDT and YYEEEE. This CDR3 contains 12 residues. As DNA, the CDR3 is TGTGTCAGCAGCTTGCTCAATCAGCCCCAGCATTTT. It translates to CVSSLLNQPQHF.

This chain joins TRBV28 and TRBJ1-5; 9 nucleotides agree with TRBD1. CDR1 and CDR2 from the germline V gene are MDHEN and SYDVKM. This CDR3 is built from 13 residues. The V and J ends lost 5 bases and 6 bases, in that order; junction bases with no gene match: 2. The CDR3 loop is CASSLQGAQPQHF. The CDR3 bases are TGTGCCAGCAGTCTACAGGGGGCTCAGCCCCAGCATTTT.

The chain recombines TRBV7-9 with TRBJ1-4; D unclear. The germline V gene encodes CDR1 SEHNR and CDR2 FQNEAQ (reference sequence). CDR3 length equals 14 residues. Trimming cost V 1 base and J 8 bases, with 11 bases left between them. The CDR3 here is CASSLETGSEKLFF. CDR3 sequence (DNA): TGTGCCAGCAGCTTAGAAACGGGATCGGAAAAACTGTTTTTT.

The chain recombines TRBV12-5 with TRBJ2-3; TRBD1 is a possible D gene (6 bases). The CDR3 contains 16 residues. Trimming removed 6 bases at V and 6 bases at J, with 22 bases between. Germline V gene data show CDR1 as LGHNT and CDR2 as FRNRAP. CDR3 region: CASGGDTKPPSDTQYF. The CDR3 coding sequence is TGTGCTAGTGGCGGGGACACCAAGCCCCCCTCGGATACGCAGTATTTT. Complete variable domain (other parts from reference TRBV12-5 and TRBJ2-3): DARVTQTPRHKVTEMGQEVTMRCQPILGHNTVFWYRQTMMQGLELLAYFRNRAPLDDSGMPKDRFSAEMPDATLATLKIQPSEPRDSAVYFCASGGDTKPPSDTQYFGPGTRLTVL.

Only one count was recorded for this clone. This chain uses TRBV2 with TRBJ1-3; tentative D call: TRBD1 (6 bases). The CDR3 is 12 amino acids. V lost 7 bases to trimming and J lost 7 bases, with 11 bases between them. Germline CDR1 is SNHLY and CDR2 is FYNNEI. Here the CDR3 DNA reads TGTGCCAGCAAACAGGGTGGGAACACCATATATTTT. It specifies CASKQGGNTIYF.

The genes are TRBV18 and TRBJ2-7, with D possibly TRBD1 on 5 matching bases. CDR1 and CDR2 (germline): KGHSH, LQKENI. This CDR3 contains 17 residues. Trimming cost V 1 base and J 0 bases, with 16 bases left between them. CDR3 DNA sequence: TGTGCCAGCTCACCACAGGGCCAGGGCCGGAGCTCCTACGAGCAGTACTTC. Amino acids: CASSPQGQGRSSYEQYF.

This clone was counted a single time. V gene TRBV10-3 combines with J gene TRBJ2-3, with 7 bases identical to TRBD2. Trimming took 2 bases from V and 0 from J; bases not matched to a gene: 8. Per germline, CDR1 ENHRY and CDR2 SYGVKD. The CDR3 has 17 residues. The chain's CDR3 is CAISEAPSGSSTDTQYF. CDR3 nucleotides: TGTGCCATCAGTGAGGCCCCTAGCGGTTCTAGCACAGATACGCAGTATTTT.

This clone showed up just once. Different DNA sequences within this sample yield the same CDR3. The rearrangement uses TRBV28 and TRBJ2-7, with 8 positions matching TRBD1. Germline loops: CDR1 MDHEN, CDR2 SYDVKM. Trimming removed 3 bases from V and 3 bases from J; junction bases left unmatched: 4. The CDR3 is 14 amino acids. Here the CDR3 reads CASSFGQGRYEQYF. CDR3 in DNA: TGTGCCAGCAGTTTCGGACAGGGCCGCTACGAGCAGTACTTC. Combining the CDR3 with reference TRBV28 and TRBJ2-7 gives the whole variable domain DVKVTQSSRYLVKRTGEKVFLECVQDMDHENMFWYRQDPGLGLRLIYFSYDVKMKEKGDIPEGYSVSREKKERFSLILESASTNQTSMYLCASSFGQGRYEQYFGPGTRLTVT.